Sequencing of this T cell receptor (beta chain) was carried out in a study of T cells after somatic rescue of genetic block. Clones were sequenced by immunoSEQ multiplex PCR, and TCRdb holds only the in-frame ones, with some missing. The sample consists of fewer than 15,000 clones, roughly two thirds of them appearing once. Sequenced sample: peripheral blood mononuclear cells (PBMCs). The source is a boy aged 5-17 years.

The CDR3 sequence: CASSAARGDRGTDTQYF. CDR3 DNA sequence: TGTGCCAGCAGTGCTGCTAGGGGCGACAGGGGTACAGATACGCAGTATTTT. The chain couples TRBV25-1 to TRBJ2-3; 8 bases line up with TRBD1. This CDR3 is 17 amino acids long. The germline V gene encodes CDR1 MGHDK and CDR2 SYGVNS. V gave up 4 bases and J gave up 3 bases; unmatched junction bases: 12.